Each of the 13 T cell receptor beta chains below was sequenced from the same sample in a study of T cell repertoires in cytomegalovirus infection. TCRdb re-called the reads with MiXCR, one entry per CDR3 protein. In the table there are 160,000 or so distinct CDR3 sequences, less than 25% of which are singletons. Their specific antigens are unknown. The sequenced sample was CD8+ T cells from cultured PBMCs, obtained from culture after CMV antigen stimulation. These receptors all stem from a human donor in good health (CMV status not recorded). Some clones in this sample may be carry-over from other donors' samples.

The chain joins TRBV20-1 to TRBJ2-7; D gene ambiguous. Germline CDR1 DFQATT, CDR2 SNEGSKA (reference sequence). The CDR3 extends over 11 amino acids. Trimming pared 0 bases from V and 5 bases from J, leaving 5 bases between. The CDR3 sequence is CSARDDHEQYF. CDR3 sequence (DNA): TGCAGTGCTAGAGATGACCACGAGCAGTACTTC.

This clonotype was found a few times. This chain connects TRBV7-9 to TRBJ1-5, with 9 bases identical to TRBD1. With 6 bases clipped from V and 5 bases from J, the junction kept 11 bases outside the gene matches. The CDR3 length is 16 residues. From germline, CDR1 is SEHNR and CDR2 FQNEAQ (reference sequence). DNA of the CDR3: TGTGCCAGCAGTATAACCGGACAGGGGTGGGATCAGCCCCAGCATTTT. Translated, it gives CASSITGQGWDQPQHF.

This clonotype was found a few times. CDR3 region: CASSSDRGLDEQFF. The CDR3 DNA reads as TGTGCCAGCAGTTCGGACAGGGGGTTAGATGAGCAGTTCTTC. The J gene is TRBJ2-1, the V gene TRBV6-2 or TRBV6-3, with 10 bases fitting TRBD1. Germline V gene lookup returns CDR1 MNHEY and CDR2 SVGEGT. This CDR3 is 14 amino acids long. The V gene end was trimmed by 4 bases and the J gene end by 8 bases; junction bases not matched to a gene: 5.

The chain combines TRBV7-9 with TRBJ1-3; D not resolved. CDR1 is SEHNR, CDR2 FQNEAQ, per germline (reference sequence). Trimming took 6 bases from V and 3 from J, leaving 9 bases between them. The CDR3 is made up of 13 amino acids. CDR3 amino acids: CASRKGDGNTIYF. CDR3 in DNA: TGTGCCAGCAGAAAGGGTGATGGAAACACCATATATTTT.

This chain links TRBV13 with TRBJ2-2; D unclear. Germline CDR1 is PRHDT and CDR2 is FYEKMQ (reference sequence). The CDR3 loop spans 13 amino acids. V was trimmed by 3 bases and J by 6 bases, leaving 8 bases between them. Here the CDR3 reads CASSFGVPGELFF. DNA for the CDR3: TGTGCCAGCAGCTTTGGGGTACCCGGGGAGCTGTTTTTT.

This clonotype has more than one count but fewer than ten. The chain uses TRBV6-4 and TRBJ2-1, with 10 bases that match TRBD2. This CDR3 contains 16 residues. J lost 4 bases, V lost 2 bases, and 5 bases had no gene match. The germline gives CDR1 MRHNA, CDR2 SNTAGT. The CDR3 DNA follows: TGTGCCAGCAGTGACGAAGTAGCGGGGGGATACAATGAGCAGTTCTTC. Translation gives CASSDEVAGGYNEQFF.

The chain recombines TRBV4-3 with TRBJ1-6, with 7 bases that match TRBD1. Per the germline V gene, CDR1 is LGHNA and CDR2 is YSLEER. Trimming removed 0 bases from V and 5 bases from J; junction bases left unmatched: 10. CDR3 length: 18 amino acids. CDR3 loop: CASSQDRVGGKDNSPLHF. CDR3 DNA sequence: TGCGCCAGCAGCCAAGATCGGGTAGGGGGCAAGGATAATTCACCCCTCCACTTT.

This chain joins TRBV24-1 and TRBJ2-1, with a weak D call TRBD1 (5 bases). In germline, CDR1 is KGHDR, CDR2 SFDVKD. The CDR3 has 13 amino acids. Trimming pared 5 bases from V and 8 bases from J, leaving 12 bases between. CDR3 coding DNA: TGTGCCACCAGTGGAAGGGGTATGGATGAGCAGTTCTTC. It specifies CATSGRGMDEQFF.

In this sample, this clonotype turned up a few times. This rearrangement joins TRBV6-5 to TRBJ2-5; TRBD2 matches at 13 bases. V was pared by 4 bases and J by 1 base, with 6 bases of the junction left unmatched. The germline V gene encodes CDR1 MNHEY and CDR2 SVGAGI. The CDR3 consists of 17 residues. For the CDR3, the DNA is TGTGCCAGCAGTTCACTAGGGACTAGCGGGACCCAAGAGACCCAGTACTTC. It translates to CASSSLGTSGTQETQYF.

This clonotype was seen only a few times. The rearrangement uses TRBV12-3 or TRBV12-4 and TRBJ1-1; the D is unclear. The ends were cut back, 1 base at V and 3 bases at J, with 3 bases in the middle. The CDR3 has 12 residues. The chain's CDR3 is CASSLGYTEAFF. The CDR3, as DNA: TGTGCCAGCAGTTTAGGTTACACTGAAGCTTTCTTT.

This clonotype was observed many times. This chain's CDR3 is CASRPGRTNTEAFF. The CDR3, as DNA: TGTGCCAGCAGGCCCGGGAGGACGAACACTGAAGCTTTCTTT. The chain couples TRBV27 to TRBJ1-1; the D is unclear. Germline loops: CDR1 MNHEY, CDR2 SMNVEV (reference sequence). CDR3 length: 14 amino acids. Trimming removed 6 bases at V and 1 base at J, with 12 bases between.

The chain employs TRBV9 and TRBJ1-2, with TRBD1 identical over 10 bases. The CDR3 consists of 13 residues. The ends lost 3 bases at V and 7 bases at J; junction bases unmatched: 3. Germline-derived CDR1 and CDR2 are SGDLS and YYNGEE. The CDR3 sequence is CASSERTGGGYTF. The DNA of the CDR3 is TGTGCCAGCAGCGAACGGACAGGGGGTGGCTACACCTTC.

The rearrangement links TRBV4-1 to TRBJ2-1; TRBD2 matches 13 bases. The CDR3 runs to 20 residues. The germline gives CDR1 MGHRA, CDR2 YSYEKL. The V segment lost 3 bases and the J segment 0 bases; nucleotides outside the gene matches: 11. The CDR3 here is CASSHPGTSGAQSSYNEQFF. The CDR3 DNA reads TGCGCCAGCAGCCACCCTGGGACTAGCGGGGCGCAGAGCTCCTACAATGAGCAGTTCTTC.